Sequencing of this T cell receptor (beta chain) was carried out in a study of T cell responses to AZD1222 COVID-19 vaccine. Overall study results and limits: None of the repertoires were sampled until the peak T cell response had passed.

Comment on this clone: Its cognate antigen is unknown.

Using immunoSEQ multiplex PCR, the repertoire was profiled, and TCRdb retains in-frame clones only, with some absent. The repertoire holds around 150,000 clones, with 92% as singletons. The V end lost 5 bases, the J end lost 0 bases, and 14 bases lay between the germline ends. Germline assignment: CDR1 MNHEY and CDR2 SMNVEV (reference sequence). This CDR3 region has 15 residues. Material: peripheral blood, obtained 28 days after the second AZD1222 dose. The TCR comes from an adult who received the AZD1222 COVID-19 vaccine. V is TRBV27 and J is TRBJ2-7; D possibly corresponds to TRBD1 (5 bases). The CDR3 loop is CASSRGGASSYEQYF. In nucleotides, the CDR3 is TGTGCCAGCAGTCGTGGTGGGGCAAGCTCCTACGAGCAGTACTTC.